These T cell receptor beta chains were read from a single sample in a study of graft-versus-host responses after intestinal transplantation. Using immunoSEQ multiplex PCR, the repertoire was profiled, and TCRdb retains in-frame clones only, with some absent. The profile shows approximately 15,000 clones, about 61% of them singletons. The source material was ileum tissue, sampled 524 days after transplant. All receptors come from a human patient who received an intestinal transplant, so some T cells may come from the graft donor. The CDR3 runs from the conserved cysteine through the conserved F or W. A D gene is named only where the DNA matches it firmly. Only part of the rows carry a size: once, few, many, or a class if the clone is expanded.

size	V	D	J	DNA	CDR3
NA	TRBV7-9	NA	TRBJ1-1	TGTGCCAGCAGCTTAGCGGGGCGGAACACTGAAGCTTTCTTT	CASSLAGRNTEAFF
NA	TRBV27	TRBD2	TRBJ2-7	TGTGCCAGCATGAGTAGCGGGGGGCACTACGAGCAGTACTTC	CASMSSGGHYEQYF
NA	TRBV6-6	NA	TRBJ2-3	TGTGCCAGCAGTTACCGGCAGGGGTTCACAGATACGCAGTATTTT	CASSYRQGFTDTQYF
NA	TRBV6-5	TRBD1	TRBJ1-5	TGTGCCAGCAGTTGGGGACAGGGATGGGATCAGCCCCAGCATTTT	CASSWGQGWDQPQHF
NA	TRBV11-2	TRBD2	TRBJ2-3	TGTGCCAGCAGCTTAGTTAGCGGGGTCACAGATACGCAGTATTTT	CASSLVSGVTDTQYF
once	TRBV19	TRBD1	TRBJ1-1	TGTGCCAGTAGTACGGGGAGACAGGGGCAACGACGCGCTGAAGCTTTCTTT	CASSTGRQGQRRAEAFF
NA	TRBV19	TRBD1	TRBJ2-5	TGTGCCAGTAGCACAGGGGTTCAAGAGACCCAGTACTTC	CASSTGVQETQYF
few	TRBV5-5	NA	TRBJ1-2	TGTGCCAGCAGCTTGTACGGGTCGGGGTATGGCTACACCTTC	CASSLYGSGYGYTF
NA	TRBV6-5	TRBD1	TRBJ2-7	TGTGCCAGCAGTTACTCCCGGACAGGGGGATACGAGCAGTACTTC	CASSYSRTGGYEQYF
NA	TRBV5-1	NA	TRBJ1-4	TGCGCCAGCAGCTCGCAGGGAGGCAATGAAAAACTGTTTTTT	CASSSQGGNEKLFF
NA	TRBV6-5	NA	TRBJ1-1	TGTGCCAGCAGTTACTCGAGATCAGGCACTGAAGCTTTCTTT	CASSYSRSGTEAFF
NA	TRBV6-6	NA	TRBJ2-4	TGTGCCAGCACCCTGACAGAGGCCAAAAACATTCAGTACTTC	CASTLTEAKNIQYF
NA	TRBV11-2	TRBD1	TRBJ1-1	TGTGCCAGCAGCTTTACGACAGGGGCCATGAACACTGAAGCTTTCTTT	CASSFTTGAMNTEAFF
once	TRBV21-1	NA	TRBJ2-4	TGTGCCAGCTGCATCGGACAGGGTCCTATAGCCAAAAACATTCAGTACTTC	CASCIGQGPIAKNIQYF
NA	TRBV6-4	NA	TRBJ1-3	TGTGCCAGCAGTGATTCGACAGGCCCTGGAAACACCATATATTTT	CASSDSTGPGNTIYF
NA	TRBV6-1	TRBD1	TRBJ1-2	TGTGCCAGCAGCCCGACAGGGAGTAACTATGGCTACACCTTC	CASSPTGSNYGYTF
NA	TRBV19	NA	TRBJ1-2	TGTGCCAGTAGTATAAGCAGGGGACCGGAATATGGCTACACCTTC	CASSISRGPEYGYTF
medium-sized	TRBV4-3	NA	TRBJ1-6	TGCGCCAGCAGCCAATCGAGGGAGGGATATAATTCACCCCTCCACTTT	CASSQSREGYNSPLHF
NA	TRBV5-6	TRBD2	TRBJ2-5	TGTGCCAGCAGCTTGCTAGCGGGGGGCCGACAAGAGACCCAGTACTTC	CASSLLAGGRQETQYF
NA	TRBV19	NA	TRBJ2-1	TGTGCCAGTAGTAATGGAGGGTACAATGAGCAGTTCTTC	CASSNGGYNEQFF
NA	TRBV7-2	NA	TRBJ2-1	TGTGCCAGCAGCTTGGGTTTGTCAGGGGCGATGAATCATGAGCAGTTCTTC	CASSLGLSGAMNHEQFF
NA	TRBV15	TRBD1	TRBJ1-4	TGTGCCACCAGCAGAGGACAGGGGGTTTCAACTAATGAAAAACTGTTTTTT	CATSRGQGVSTNEKLFF
NA	TRBV29-1	TRBD2	TRBJ2-3	TGCAGCGTTGTAACTAGCGGGGGGCCGGGAGGTTCAGAAGATACGCAGTATTTT	CSVVTSGGPGGSEDTQYF
few	TRBV4-2	NA	TRBJ1-1	TGTGCCAGCAGCCAAGTAGATTTGAACACTGAAGCTTTCTTT	CASSQVDLNTEAFF
once	TRBV30	TRBD1	TRBJ2-2	TGTGCCTGGAGTTCTTTGCCGGGACAGGGAGTCGGGGAGCTGTTTTTT	CAWSSLPGQGVGELFF
once	TRBV7-2	TRBD1	TRBJ1-2	TGTGCCAGCAGCTTCCGGGACAGCCGGGGCTACACCTTC	CASSFRDSRGYTF
NA	TRBV5-1	NA	TRBJ1-4	TGCGCCAGCAGCCCCGGACAAGGGGCAACTAATGAAAAACTGTTTTTT	CASSPGQGATNEKLFF
NA	TRBV7-2	TRBD1	TRBJ1-4	TGTGCCAGCAGCTTAAAGACAGGGCTATCTAATGAAAAACTGTTTTTT	CASSLKTGLSNEKLFF
NA	TRBV5-1	NA	TRBJ1-1	TGCGCCAGCAGCTTGGACGACAGCGCCGGCACTGAAGCTTTCTTT	CASSLDDSAGTEAFF
NA	TRBV10-2	TRBD1	TRBJ1-3	TGCGCCAGCAGTGACCCGGGACAGGGAAAATCTGGAAACACCATATATTTT	CASSDPGQGKSGNTIYF
NA	TRBV6-1	TRBD2	TRBJ2-7	TGTGCCATCAGTGAGTCGGTCCCACTAGCGGGGGACGAGCAGTACTTC	CAISESVPLAGDEQYF
NA	TRBV4-3	TRBD1	TRBJ1-2	TGCGCCAGCAGCCAAGAAACAGGGGGCGGAACGAGGGGCTACACCTTC	CASSQETGGGTRGYTF
few	TRBV4-3	NA	TRBJ1-6	TGCGCCAGCAGCCAATTGGAGGGTTTGCCTTCACCCCTCCACTTT	CASSQLEGLPSPLHF
NA	TRBV30	NA	TRBJ2-5	TGTGCCTGGAGTCCCAAACCTAACGTCGAGACCCAGTACTTC	CAWSPKPNVETQYF
NA	TRBV4-3	NA	TRBJ2-2	TGCGCCAGCAGCCCTGATGGGGCTAGGAACACCGGGGAGCTGTTTTTT	CASSPDGARNTGELFF
NA	TRBV10-2	NA	TRBJ2-2	TGCGCCAGCAGTAGACAGAACACCGGGGAGCTGTTTTTT	CASSRQNTGELFF
few	TRBV11-2	NA	TRBJ1-1	TGTGCCAGCAGCTTAGAAGCGAACACTGAAGCTTTCTTT	CASSLEANTEAFF
NA	TRBV18	TRBD1	TRBJ2-7	TGTGCCAGCTCACCAGGGACAGGGGACTACGAGCAGTACTTC	CASSPGTGDYEQYF
NA	TRBV30	TRBD1	TRBJ2-4	TGTGCCTGGTCCCGGGACAGGGGAACCAAAAACATTCAGTACTTC	CAWSRDRGTKNIQYF
few	TRBV2	TRBD2	TRBJ2-3	TGTGCCAGCAGTGAAGCTCGCCCTCCAGCGGGGGCTTGGCGGGGCCTGAGCAGCACAGATACGCAGTATTTT	CASSEARPPAGAWRGLSSTDTQYF
NA	TRBV29-1	NA	TRBJ2-7	TGCAGCGTCGGACAGAACTACGAGCAGTACTTC	CSVGQNYEQYF
NA	TRBV7-6	TRBD2	TRBJ2-7	TGTGCCAGCAAGAGCGGGGAAGGGTATGGCGAGCAGTACTTC	CASKSGEGYGEQYF
NA	TRBV6-5	NA	TRBJ1-4	TGTGCCAGCACACGATGGGAGGGGGAAAAACTGTTTTTT	CASTRWEGEKLFF
NA	TRBV7-2	NA	TRBJ1-2	TGTGCCAGCAGCTTAGCCCCCCGTGGGTTAGCCTATGGCTACACCTTC	CASSLAPRGLAYGYTF
NA	TRBV4-3	TRBD1	TRBJ1-1	TGCGCCAGCAGCGTACTAGGACAGGGTACTGAAGCTTTCTTT	CASSVLGQGTEAFF
few	TRBV11-3	TRBD1	TRBJ1-2	TGTGCCAGCAGCTCCCCCACCGGGACAGCAAACTATGGCTACACCTTC	CASSSPTGTANYGYTF
NA	TRBV6-6	TRBD1	TRBJ2-5	TGTGCCAGCAGTTACCTGGGGACAGGGGAAGAGACCCAGTACTTC	CASSYLGTGEETQYF
NA	TRBV4-3	TRBD1	TRBJ1-6	TGCGCCAGCAGCCAAGAATGGGTAACAGGGGGCTTTCTGAGTTCACCCCTCCACTTT	CASSQEWVTGGFLSSPLHF
NA	TRBV27	NA	TRBJ2-7	TGTGCCAGCAGTTTAGAAGGAGGTAGCGGATACGAGCAGTACTTC	CASSLEGGSGYEQYF
NA	TRBV5-1	TRBD1	TRBJ2-3	TGCGCCAGCAGCACGGACAGGGCCGGAGATACGCAGTATTTT	CASSTDRAGDTQYF
medium-sized	TRBV2	TRBD1	TRBJ2-3	TGTGCCAGCAGACCCGGGACAGGGGGCACAGATACGCAGTATTTT	CASRPGTGGTDTQYF